This TCR beta chain was sequenced in a study of immune heterogeneity within non-small cell lung tumors. Overall study findings and caveats: Identical dominant CDR3 beta clonotypes recurred among a patient's tumor sites, alongside site-unique high-frequency clones.

Comments on this clonotype: Its antigen is still unknown. At one boundary the junction diverges from the germline segment, which might be a read error.

It was a multiplex PCR that amplified TCR beta CDR3, with 32 V and 13 J primers. Using its own MiXCR run on the multiplex PCR reads, TCRdb lists one record per CDR3 protein. The sample shows over 5,500 distinct CDR3 sequences, approximately 20% of them seen only once. The authors used about 600 ng of bulk tumor genomic DNA per sample as template. Surgery yielded several widely spaced biopsies per primary tumor. It was patients with untreated, newly diagnosed non-small cell lung cancer who underwent curative surgery. Source material: lung tumor tissue. This TCR was recovered from a man in his sixties with non-small cell lung cancer.

The CDR3 nucleotides read TGCAGTGCTCCCCGAAGTTTGCCGCTCGGCTCCTACAATAAGCAGTTCTTC. Translated: CSAPRSLPLGSYNKQFF. This rearrangement joins TRBV20-1 to TRBJ2-1, with D unclear. The V gene's germline CDR1 is DFQATT and CDR2 SNEGSKA (reference sequence). This CDR3 contains 17 residues.